This TCR beta chain came from a study of CD8 T cells in ankylosing spondylitis. In TCRdb, the 5' RACE reads were re-called with MiXCR into one record per CDR3 protein. The sample shows 150,000 to 200,000 distinct CDR3 sequences, around 20% of them seen only once. Losses at the gene ends were 4 bases for V and 3 bases for J; bases not matched to a gene: 5. Germline-derived CDR1 and CDR2 are SEHNR and FQNEAQ (reference sequence). The CDR3 contains 14 residues. The TCR comes from a male donor with ankylosing spondylitis or in good health (not recorded which). Sequencing was carried out using blood, either unsorted or a sorted T cell fraction (not recorded which). V is TRBV7-9 and J is TRBJ2-7; 8 bases align to TRBD1. The CDR3 protein is CASSSETGVYEQYF. CDR3 nucleotides: TGTGCCAGCAGCTCAGAGACAGGGGTCTACGAGCAGTACTTC.